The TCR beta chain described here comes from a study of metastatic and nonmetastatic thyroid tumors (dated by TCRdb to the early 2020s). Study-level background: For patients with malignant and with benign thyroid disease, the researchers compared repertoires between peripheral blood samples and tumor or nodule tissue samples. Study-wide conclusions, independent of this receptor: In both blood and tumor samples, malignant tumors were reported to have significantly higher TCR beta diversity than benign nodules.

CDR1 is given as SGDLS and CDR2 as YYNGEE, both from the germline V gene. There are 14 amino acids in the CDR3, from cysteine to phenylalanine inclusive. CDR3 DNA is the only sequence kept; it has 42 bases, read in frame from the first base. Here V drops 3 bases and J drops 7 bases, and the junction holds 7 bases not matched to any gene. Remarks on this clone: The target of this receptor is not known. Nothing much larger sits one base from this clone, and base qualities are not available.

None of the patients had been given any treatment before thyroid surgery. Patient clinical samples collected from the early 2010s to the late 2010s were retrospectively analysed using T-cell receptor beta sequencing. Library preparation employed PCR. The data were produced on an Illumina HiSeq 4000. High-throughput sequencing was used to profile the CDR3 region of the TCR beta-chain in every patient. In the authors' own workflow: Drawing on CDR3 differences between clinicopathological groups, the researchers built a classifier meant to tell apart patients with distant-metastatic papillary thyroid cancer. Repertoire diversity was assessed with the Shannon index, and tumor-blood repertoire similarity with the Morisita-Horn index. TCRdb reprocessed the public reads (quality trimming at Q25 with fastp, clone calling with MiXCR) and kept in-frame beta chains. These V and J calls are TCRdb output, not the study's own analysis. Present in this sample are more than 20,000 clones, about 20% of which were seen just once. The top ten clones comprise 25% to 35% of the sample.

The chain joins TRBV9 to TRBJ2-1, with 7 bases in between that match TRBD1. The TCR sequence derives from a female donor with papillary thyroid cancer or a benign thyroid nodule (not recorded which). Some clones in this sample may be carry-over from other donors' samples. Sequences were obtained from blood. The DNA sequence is TGTGCCAGCAGCGAGGGACAGATTACAAATGAGCAGTTCTTC. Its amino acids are CASSEGQITNEQFF.